The present T cell receptor beta chain was sequenced within a study of circulating CD8 cells and anti-PD-1 response in melanoma (TCRdb year 2020). The study in broad terms: Nivolumab was administered to patients intravenously at 3 mg/kg every 2 weeks. Of the 13 patients in the melanoma cohort, anti-PD-1 was received as first-line therapy by seven patients, and prior targeted therapy or immunotherapy had been received by six patients. Responders were defined as patients showing complete or partial responses, and non-responders as patients showing stable or progressive disease (RECIST v1.1). The TCR repertoire analysis covered approximately 11 melanoma patients: 7 non-responders and 4 responders. On on-treatment samples, PD-1 was detected using a biotinylated anti-human IgG4 antibody. The paper as a whole reports these results and caveats: Between subsets, repertoires were largely private, with fewer than 7% of TRB clonotypes shared at M1, and the highest sharing was seen between DPOS and TIGIT. The cohort included both treatment-naive and previously treated patients, and the authors noted that this mix could influence results. Because material was limited, most experiments were generally run without replicates. The DNEG repertoire had the highest diversity, the PD-1 and DPOS repertoires had similar and higher clonality, and the TIGIT repertoires had the lowest diversity. Tumor material was not accessible, so tumor reactivity was assessed by peptide assays on expanded sorted subsets instead. Only baseline and M1 samples, drawn from a small cohort with few responders, went into the published TCR repertoire comparisons.

Taken from cysteine to phenylalanine, the CDR3 has 16 residues. The only DNA kept is the CDR3, 48 bases in frame from the first base. CDR1 and CDR2 are read off the germline V gene (reference sequence) as MNHEY and SMNVEV. A distance of 13 bases separates the germline ends of V and J, which lose 1 base and 2 bases respectively. A BD FACSAria II cell sorter was used to sort four subsets, defined by PD-1 and/or TIGIT, from live CD3+CD8+TCRalphabeta+ cells. Circulating CD8 T cells were sorted into four subsets by PD-1 and TIGIT expression to characterize their relevance to anti-PD-1 therapy response. For each sorted CD8 T-cell subset, both the TCR alpha and TCR beta chains were sequenced. Peripheral blood was collected at three points: before the first anti-PD-1 injection, after two injections and after four injections. PBMCs were immediately isolated by Ficoll gradient centrifugation. Until use, PBMCs were stored frozen in liquid nitrogen in RPMI containing around 20% FCS and about 10% DMSO. After thawing, PBMCs were stained with a viability dye and with antibodies against CD3, CD8alpha, TCRalphabeta, PD-1 and TIGIT. Total RNA was extracted with the RNeasy Kit, and a RIN above 7 was reached by every sample.

This clonotype was counted between two and nine times. Its specific antigen is unknown. The input lacks base qualities; no much larger clone sits a single base away. The instrument given in TCRdb is NextSeq 500. The QIAseq Immune Repertoire RNA Library Kit, Human TCR Panel was used to prepare TCR libraries from roughly 16 ng of total RNA. Sequencing of the TCR libraries was done on an Illumina NextSeq with a Mid Output V2 kit and asymmetric 261x41 paired-end reads. Every TCR library was diluted down to around 4 nM, then pooled, denatured and loaded at around 1 pM. In the paper's pipeline: TCR FASTQ files were processed in the QIAGEN GeneGlobe Data Analysis Center, and downstream analysis was performed in R 3.5.2. To get clonality, Shannon entropy was normalized by the log of the number of unique productive sequences and the result was subtracted from one. For each subset, Fisher exact tests at 5% FDR were used to find TRA or TRB clonotypes whose abundance differed between baseline and M1. Differentially abundant clonotypes were categorized as emerging, expanding, contracting or non-expanding/contracting. Morisita's overlap index was used to measure repertoire overlap between patients. TCRdb handled the public reads itself, with Q25 trimming in fastp and clone calling in MiXCR, and kept productive beta chains. Each CDR3 protein gets just one entry, which takes the most common genes and DNA from the rows behind it. What appears here as the V and J calls and clone size reflects TCRdb's work, not the paper's. The sample table lists over a thousand distinct CDR3 sequences, less than 7% of them with a count of one. The ten largest clones capture 5% to 6.5% of the sample.

The specimen was CD8+ T cells from PBMCs, collected at baseline or after one month of anti-PD-1 therapy (not recorded which). This sequence uses TRBV27 and TRBJ2-3, with an unclear D gene assignment. The sequence came from a human donor with melanoma. The CDR3 protein: CASSLFYVTATDTQYF. The nucleotides are TGTGCCAGCAGTTTATTCTACGTGACGGCCACAGATACGCAGTATTTT.